The next 28 T cell receptor beta chains were all read from a single sample in a study of blood T cell repertoires in COVID-19. Produced via immunoSEQ multiplex PCR; TCRdb's table is partial and in-frame only. The sample carries roughly 24,000 clones, almost 90% recorded once. Sequenced input: peripheral blood. The receptors derive from a woman in her sixties with active COVID-19.

The chain joins TRBV12-3 or TRBV12-4 to TRBJ2-7, with D unclear. There are 11 residues in the CDR3. Trimming removed 3 bases from V and 4 bases from J, with 4 bases in between. CDR3 residues: CASSFSYEQYF. DNA of the CDR3: TGTGCCAGCAGTTTTAGTTACGAGCAGTACTTC.

The chain links TRBV19 to TRBJ2-3; 8 bases map to TRBD2. The germline CDR1 and CDR2 sequences are LNHDA and SQIVND (reference sequence). The CDR3 loop spans 15 amino acids. Trimming removed 4 bases from V and 0 bases from J; junction bases left unmatched: 3. CDR3 protein: CASSNIAGSTDTQYF. The CDR3 nucleotides are TGTGCCAGTAGTAATATAGCGGGAAGCACAGATACGCAGTATTTT.

The chain joins TRBV11-3 to TRBJ2-1, with 9 bases that match TRBD2. The CDR3 spans 16 residues. Germline assignment: CDR1 SGHNT and CDR2 YENEEA. The J segment lost 1 base and the V segment lost 3 bases, leaving 4 bases of the junction unmatched. Here the CDR3 DNA reads TGTGCCAGCAGCTTCGAAGCGGGGGGTTCCTACAATGAGCAGTTCTTC. Translation: CASSFEAGGSYNEQFF.

The genes are TRBV25-1 and TRBJ1-1; D perhaps matches TRBD1 (5 bases). The germline V gene encodes CDR1 MGHDK and CDR2 SYGVNS. CDR3 length: 18 amino acids. The ends were cut back, 0 bases at V and 0 bases at J, with 17 bases in the middle. CDR3 region: CASSEYEYQSGMNTEAFF. The CDR3 bases are TGTGCCAGCAGTGAATATGAATATCAATCAGGGATGAACACTGAAGCTTTCTTT.

The gene calls are TRBV7-2 and TRBJ1-1, with D perhaps TRBD1 (6 bases). V was trimmed by 4 bases and J by 3 bases, leaving 9 bases between them. This CDR3 has 13 amino acids. CDR1 and CDR2 from the germline V gene are SGHTA and FQGNSA. Written as DNA, the CDR3 is TGTGCCAGCAGCTCATACAGGGACACTGAAGCTTTCTTT. Its protein is CASSSYRDTEAFF.

This chain connects TRBV7-2 to TRBJ2-1; the match to TRBD2 covers 10 bases. With V trimmed by 2 bases and J by 10 bases, 14 bases remained unmatched. Germline CDR1 SGHTA, CDR2 FQGNSA. The CDR3 runs to 17 residues. CDR3 loop: CASSLPGASGSAREQFF. The CDR3 nucleotides are TGTGCCAGCAGCTTACCCGGGGCTAGCGGGAGCGCAAGGGAGCAGTTCTTC.

The chain has TRBV12-3 or TRBV12-4 and TRBJ2-7, with 10 bases identical to TRBD2. This CDR3 contains 13 residues. Trimming removed 5 bases from V and 3 bases from J; junction bases left unmatched: 1. The CDR3 DNA reads TGTGCCAGCAGTCCTAGCGGGAGCTACGAGCAGTACTTC. It yields the protein CASSPSGSYEQYF.

The rearrangement links TRBV5-1 to TRBJ1-3; 8 bases are a match to TRBD1. Germline V CDR1 and CDR2: SGHRS, YFSETQ. There are 16 residues in the CDR3. Germline trimming cut 5 bases from V and 0 bases from J; bases unmatched to any gene: 7. The CDR3 sequence is CASSHGTGFSGNTIYF. CDR3 bases: TGCGCCAGCAGTCATGGGACAGGATTCTCTGGAAACACCATATATTTT. Combining the CDR3 with reference TRBV5-1 and TRBJ1-3 gives the whole variable domain KAGVTQTPRYLIKTRGQQVTLSCSPISGHRSVSWYQQTPGQGLQFLFEYFSETQRNKGNFPGRFSGRQFSNSRSEMNVSTLELGDSALYLCASSHGTGFSGNTIYFGEGSWLTVV.

The chain uses TRBV14 and TRBJ1-2, with D possibly being TRBD1 (5 bases). From germline, CDR1 is SGHDN and CDR2 FVKESK. The CDR3 extends over 16 amino acids. Trimming stripped 1 base from V and 8 bases from J, with 20 bases between. CDR3 sequence: CASSQGPPGLWRGYTF. As DNA, the CDR3 is TGTGCCAGCAGCCAAGGGCCCCCAGGGTTGTGGCGGGGCTACACCTTC.

The V and J genes are TRBV28 and TRBJ1-2; the D gene is possibly TRBD1 (5 bases). V lost 10 bases and J lost 0, with 15 bases in between. This CDR3 spans 14 amino acids. CDR1 MDHEN and CDR2 SYDVKM come from the germline V gene. CDR3 in amino acids: CATDSLPTNYGYTF. CDR3 nucleotides: TGTGCCACTGACAGCCTCCCAACTAACTATGGCTACACCTTC.

The rearrangement uses TRBV5-1 and TRBJ2-2; 13 bases are shared with TRBD2. Germline lookup yields CDR1 SGHRS and CDR2 YFSETQ. V trimming: 5 bases; J trimming: 6 bases; junction bases outside the gene matches: 7. This CDR3 has 16 residues. The CDR3 loop is CASSFTSGRAAGELFF. In DNA form, the CDR3 reads TGCGCCAGCAGTTTCACTAGCGGGAGGGCCGCCGGGGAGCTGTTTTTT.

The chain links TRBV6-2 or TRBV6-3 to TRBJ2-4; 7 bases match TRBD1. The germline V gene has CDR1 MNHEY and CDR2 SVGEGT. CDR3 length: 15 residues. With 0 bases clipped from V and 10 bases from J, the junction kept 9 bases outside the gene matches. This CDR3 is CASSYSFPGQNIQYF. The CDR3 nucleotides read TGTGCCAGCAGTTACTCGTTTCCGGGACAGAATATTCAGTACTTC.

This sequence joins TRBV19 and TRBJ2-1; 9 bases map to TRBD1. Germline loops: CDR1 LNHDA, CDR2 SQIVND (reference sequence). Trimming at V came to 6 bases and at J to 1 base, leaving 10 bases not matched to a gene. This CDR3 has 17 amino acids. The DNA of the CDR3 is TGTGCCAGTAGGGGGGACAGGGTCCGTGGTTCCTACAATGAGCAGTTCTTC. It codes for CASRGDRVRGSYNEQFF.

In this sample, this clone turned up once. The rearrangement joins TRBV7-9 to TRBJ1-2; the D gene is possibly TRBD1 (5 bases). The CDR3 is 16 residues long. With 1 base removed from V and 4 bases from J, the gap between germline ends came to 16 bases. Germline CDR1 SEHNR, CDR2 FQNEAQ (reference sequence). The CDR3 here is CASSLDLTEPSYGYTF. For the CDR3, the DNA is TGTGCCAGCAGCTTAGATTTGACAGAGCCATCCTATGGCTACACCTTC.

The V and J genes are TRBV18 and TRBJ1-2, with 9 positions matching TRBD1. V dropped 1 base and J dropped 7; count of bases not matched to a gene: 13. CDR1 is KGHSH and CDR2 is LQKENI in the germline V gene. The CDR3 consists of 17 residues. As DNA, the CDR3 is TGTGCCAGCTCACCACAGACAACGGGACAGGGAGGGTCTGGCTACACCTTC. It yields the protein CASSPQTTGQGGSGYTF.

This clone has only one observation. The chain carries TRBV27 and TRBJ2-2; TRBD1 is a possible D gene (5 bases). From germline, CDR1 is MNHEY and CDR2 SMNVEV (reference sequence). V was clipped by 6 bases and J by 1 base, with 9 bases between them. This CDR3 is 14 amino acids long. The CDR3 protein is CASSPDRNTGELFF. CDR3 sequence (DNA): TGTGCCAGCAGCCCCGACAGGAACACCGGGGAGCTGTTTTTT.

The chain is built from TRBV28 and TRBJ2-4, with 8 bases aligning to TRBD2. The CDR3 sequence is 14 residues long. V shed 1 base and J 10 bases; nucleotides not matched to a gene: 6. Germline CDR1 and CDR2: MDHEN and SYDVKM. CDR3 amino acids: CASSLSLRGGIQYF. The CDR3 DNA follows: TGTGCCAGCAGTTTATCCCTTCGGGGGGGTATTCAGTACTTC.

The chain links TRBV6-6 to TRBJ1-5, with D perhaps matching TRBD1 (5 bases). V lost 8 bases and J 5 bases, leaving 13 bases between the germline ends. The germline CDR1 and CDR2 sequences are MNHNY and SVGAGI (reference sequence). The CDR3 runs 13 residues. The CDR3 nucleotides are TGTGCCAGCGTCCAGCAGGGCCATCAGCCCCAGCATTTT. This gives the protein CASVQQGHQPQHF.

The chain links TRBV7-3 to TRBJ2-3; 11 nucleotides agree with TRBD1. CDR1 and CDR2 (germline): SGHTA, FQGTGA. The CDR3 contains 15 residues. The ends lost 4 bases at V and 3 bases at J; junction bases unmatched: 3. The CDR3 loop reads CASSWGQGDTDTQYF. In nucleotides, the CDR3 is TGTGCCAGCAGCTGGGGACAGGGGGATACAGATACGCAGTATTTT. Combining the CDR3 with reference TRBV7-3 and TRBJ2-3 gives the whole variable domain GAGVSQTPSNKVTEKGKYVELRCDPISGHTALYWYRQSLGQGPEFLIYFQGTGAADDSGLPNDRFFAVRPEGSVSTLKIQRTERGDSAVYLCASSWGQGDTDTQYFGPGTRLTVL.

This clone was counted between two and nine times. This sequence joins TRBV5-5 and TRBJ1-2; 11 bases agree with TRBD1. Per the germline V gene, CDR1 is SGHKS and CDR2 is YYEKEE (reference sequence). CDR3 length equals 16 residues. After removal of 4 bases from V and 8 bases from J, the junction contained 13 bases not matched to a gene. The CDR3 protein is CASSLRTGGPSLGYTF. CDR3 DNA sequence: TGTGCCAGCAGCCTACGGACAGGGGGCCCCAGCCTCGGCTACACCTTC.

The count of this clone is one. The chain couples TRBV4-1 to TRBJ2-7; D perhaps matches TRBD1 (5 bases). V was pared by 2 bases and J by 2 bases, with 16 bases between. Germline V CDR1 and CDR2: MGHRA, YSYEKL. This CDR3 region has 16 residues. CDR3 nucleotide sequence: TGCGCCAGCAGCCAACAGCAGGGTCAAGGGACCTACGAGCAGTACTTC. Its translation is CASSQQQGQGTYEQYF.

V and J are TRBV5-6 and TRBJ1-1, with D possibly TRBD1 on 6 matching bases. Per germline, CDR1 SGHDT and CDR2 YYEEEE. The CDR3 has 16 amino acids. With 4 bases removed from V and 2 bases from J, the gap between germline ends came to 18 bases. CDR3 DNA sequence: TGTGCCAGCAGCAATACCCATGGACAGTTAAACACTGAAGCTTTCTTT. Protein product: CASSNTHGQLNTEAFF. Full variable domain (outside the CDR3, taken from reference TRBV5-6 and TRBJ1-1): DAGVTQSPTHLIKTRGQQVTLRCSPKSGHDTVSWYQQALGQGPQFIFQYYEEEERQRGNFPDRFSGHQFPNYSSELNVNALLLGDSALYLCASSNTHGQLNTEAFFGQGTRLTVV.

This sequence joins TRBV11-2 and TRBJ2-5, with TRBD2 identical over 15 bases. Germline V lookup: CDR1 SGHAT, CDR2 FQNNGV. V trimming: 5 bases; J trimming: 1 base; junction bases outside the gene matches: 8. The CDR3 runs 18 residues. CDR3 nucleotides: TGTGCCAGCAGCCTAGGGACTAGCGGGAGGCTTTCCCAAGAGACCCAGTACTTC. Translating it yields CASSLGTSGRLSQETQYF.

V gene TRBV19 combines with J gene TRBJ1-5, with a weak D call TRBD1 (5 bases). V lost 5 bases and J 3 bases, leaving 11 bases between the germline ends. Germline values: CDR1 LNHDA, CDR2 SQIVND (reference sequence). The CDR3 loop spans 14 amino acids. The CDR3 bases are TGTGCCAGTAGTGAGACAGCTTCCAATCAGCCCCAGCATTTT. It encodes CASSETASNQPQHF. The full variable domain, completed using reference TRBV19 and TRBJ1-5, is DGGITQSPKYLFRKEGQNVTLSCEQNLNHDAMYWYRQDPGQGLRLIYYSQIVNDFQKGDIAEGYSVSREKKESFPLTVTSAQKNPTAFYLCASSETASNQPQHFGDGTRLSIL.

This rearrangement joins TRBV7-2 to TRBJ2-3; 10 positions match TRBD2. The CDR3 is made up of 15 amino acids. In germline, CDR1 is SGHTA, CDR2 FQGNSA. V was clipped by 3 bases and J by 6 bases; unmatched bases: 6. CDR3 loop: CASSFVEAGGDTQYF. In DNA, the CDR3 is TGTGCCAGCAGCTTCGTAGAAGCGGGGGGGGATACGCAGTATTTT.

This clone was counted once. The rearrangement links TRBV11-2 to TRBJ2-1; TRBD2 aligns across 7 bases. V trimming: 1 base; J trimming: 1 base; junction bases outside the gene matches: 1. The CDR3 totals 15 residues. Germline loops: CDR1 SGHAT, CDR2 FQNNGV. This CDR3 is CASSLVGGSYNEQFF. The DNA for the CDR3 is TGTGCCAGCAGCTTAGTGGGAGGGTCCTACAATGAGCAGTTCTTC.

The chain combines TRBV7-9 with TRBJ1-1, with D unclear. The germline V and J ends were trimmed by 2 bases and 7 bases, with 17 bases remaining between them. Germline CDR1 and CDR2: SEHNR and FQNEAQ (reference sequence). This CDR3 has 15 residues. This chain's CDR3 is CASSLTGTGSDEAFF. The CDR3 region has the DNA TGTGCCAGCAGCTTAACCGGCACGGGTTCGGATGAAGCTTTCTTT.

The rearrangement joins TRBV9 to TRBJ2-1, with 9 nucleotides matching TRBD2. V dropped 4 bases and J dropped 7; count of bases not matched to a gene: 12. Germline V gives CDR1 SGDLS, CDR2 YYNGEE. This CDR3 is 16 amino acids long. The CDR3 DNA reads TGTGCCAGCAGCTACGCCGCGGGGACTAGCAGGAATGAGCAGTTCTTC. This encodes CASSYAAGTSRNEQFF.